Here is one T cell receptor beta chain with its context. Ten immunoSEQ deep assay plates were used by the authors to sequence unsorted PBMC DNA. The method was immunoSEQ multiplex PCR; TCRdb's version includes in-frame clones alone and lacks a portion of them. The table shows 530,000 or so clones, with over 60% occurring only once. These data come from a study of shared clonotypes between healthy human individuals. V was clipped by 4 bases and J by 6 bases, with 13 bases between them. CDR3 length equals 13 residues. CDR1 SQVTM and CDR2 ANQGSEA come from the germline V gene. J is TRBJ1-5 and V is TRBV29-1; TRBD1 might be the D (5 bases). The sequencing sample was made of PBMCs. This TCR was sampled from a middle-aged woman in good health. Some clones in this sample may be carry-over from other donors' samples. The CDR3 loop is CSVAQGEGQPQHF. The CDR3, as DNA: TGCAGCGTTGCTCAAGGGGAAGGTCAGCCCCAGCATTTT.